One sample yielded the 17 T cell receptor beta chains listed below, sequenced in a study of siplizumab effects on memory and regulatory T cells. The repertoire was sequenced with immunoSEQ multiplex PCR; TCRdb's copy has only in-frame clones and lacks some. The data show over 90,000 clones, approximately 90% seen once. The sequenced material came from CD4+ T cells sorted from blood. The receptors were sampled from a human donor in good health.

The gene calls are TRBV5-1 and TRBJ2-3; 9 nucleotides agree with TRBD2. V was clipped by 2 bases and J by 3 bases; unmatched bases: 7. The CDR3 runs 16 residues. CDR1 is SGHRS, CDR2 YFSETQ, per germline. In nucleotides, the CDR3 is TGCGCCAGCAGCTTTCGCCCTAGCGGGACAACAGATACGCAGTATTTT. It specifies CASSFRPSGTTDTQYF.

The chain has TRBV30 and TRBJ1-4, with 9 positions matching TRBD1. With V trimmed by 0 bases and J by 6 bases, 5 bases remained unmatched. This CDR3 spans 15 amino acids. From germline, CDR1 is GTSNPN and CDR2 SVGIG (reference sequence). The chain's CDR3 is CAWSVPGQGHEKLFF. As DNA, the CDR3 is TGTGCCTGGAGTGTCCCGGGACAGGGACATGAAAAACTGTTTTTT.

The rearrangement uses TRBV18 and TRBJ1-5, with 8 bases identical to TRBD1. CDR1 is KGHSH and CDR2 is LQKENI in the germline V gene. The junction had 9 bases not matched to a gene; V was cut back by 5 bases and J by 0 bases. CDR3 length: 17 amino acids. CDR3: CASSSRQGPNSNQPQHF. As DNA, the CDR3 is TGTGCCAGCTCAAGTCGACAGGGGCCAAATAGCAATCAGCCCCAGCATTTT.

V gene TRBV7-8 combines with J gene TRBJ2-5, with a possible D match to TRBD2 (6 bases). Germline V lookup: CDR1 SGHVS, CDR2 FQNEAQ. This CDR3 spans 13 amino acids. Trimming removed 5 bases from V and 5 bases from J, with 12 bases in between. The CDR3 coding sequence is TGTGCCAGCAGCCCATCACTAGCCGAGACCCAGTACTTC. Its translation is CASSPSLAETQYF.

V gene TRBV27 combines with J gene TRBJ2-2; possibly TRBD1 or TRBD2 for D (6 bases each). In germline, CDR1 is MNHEY, CDR2 SMNVEV (reference sequence). This CDR3 contains 13 residues. V gave up 7 bases and J gave up 7 bases, with 13 bases separating them. The CDR3 nucleotides read TGTGCCAGCAACGGGGGCTACGGCGGGGAGCTGTTTTTT. This encodes CASNGGYGGELFF.

The V and J genes are TRBV10-3 and TRBJ2-3; TRBD2 aligns across 7 bases. The length of the CDR3 is 14 residues. V was clipped by 9 bases and J by 2 bases; unmatched bases: 8. Germline CDR1 is ENHRY and CDR2 is SYGVKD. For the CDR3, the DNA is TGTGCCATAAGAGGGCGGGAGTTCACAGATACGCAGTATTTT. It yields the protein CAIRGREFTDTQYF.

This clone was seen just once. The gene calls are TRBV2 and TRBJ1-1; a weak D match, TRBD1 (6 bases). With 0 bases removed from V and 7 bases from J, the gap between germline ends came to 18 bases. This CDR3 is 16 amino acids long. Per germline, CDR1 SNHLY and CDR2 FYNNEI. Written as DNA, the CDR3 is TGTGCCAGCAGTGAAGCTCCCGGGACACTAGCTAATGAAGCTTTCTTT. Translated: CASSEAPGTLANEAFF.

CDR3 loop: CSAKSTAYQETQYF. Here the CDR3 DNA reads TGCAGCGCCAAAAGCACAGCGTACCAAGAGACCCAGTACTTC. This chain links TRBV29-1 with TRBJ2-5; D is undetermined. Trimming took 7 bases from V and 0 from J, leaving 15 bases between them. Germline CDR1 reads SQVTM; CDR2 reads ANQGSEA. This CDR3 has 14 residues.

In its sample, this clone was seen once. The chain carries TRBV12-5 and TRBJ2-7; D ambiguous. The CDR3 contains 12 residues. The ends were cut back, 6 bases at V and 2 bases at J, with 8 bases in the middle. Looked up from germline, CDR1 is LGHNT and CDR2 is FRNRAP. The CDR3 spells CASGHSAYEQYF. DNA of the CDR3: TGTGCTAGTGGCCACAGTGCCTACGAGCAGTACTTC.

This chain connects TRBV19 to TRBJ1-4; D might be TRBD1 (6 bases). V lost 5 bases to trimming and J lost 8 bases, with 12 bases between them. The CDR3 consists of 13 residues. CDR1 LNHDA and CDR2 SQIVND come from the germline V gene (reference sequence). The CDR3 reads CASSQGWKEKLFF. The CDR3 DNA reads TGTGCCAGTAGTCAGGGGTGGAAGGAAAAACTGTTTTTT. Supplemented by reference TRBV19 and TRBJ1-4, the full variable domain reads DGGITQSPKYLFRKEGQNVTLSCEQNLNHDAMYWYRQDPGQGLRLIYYSQIVNDFQKGDIAEGYSVSREKKESFPLTVTSAQKNPTAFYLCASSQGWKEKLFFGSGTQLSVL.

This rearrangement joins TRBV6-5 to TRBJ2-5; D is unresolved. Germline V gene sequence: CDR1 MNHEY, CDR2 SVGAGI. The CDR3 spans 14 residues. The V and J ends lost 3 bases and 4 bases respectively, with 12 bases between them. CDR3 coding DNA: TGTGCCAGCAGTTATGGAGCCAGGTTAGAGACCCAGTACTTC. Residues: CASSYGARLETQYF.

This sequence joins TRBV5-1 and TRBJ1-1; weak D call: TRBD1 (5 bases). Germline CDR1 SGHRS, CDR2 YFSETQ. The CDR3 consists of 16 residues. V gave up 2 bases and J gave up 1 base, with 15 bases separating them. CDR3 coding DNA: TGCGCCAGCAGCTTAGAGGGACCGTTAGGGAACACTGAAGCTTTCTTT. Its translation is CASSLEGPLGNTEAFF.

V and J are TRBV27 and TRBJ2-7; D may correspond to TRBD1 or TRBD2 (6 bases each). With 8 bases removed from V and 0 bases from J, the gap between germline ends came to 11 bases. CDR3 length: 13 amino acids. CDR1 and CDR2 (germline): MNHEY, SMNVEV (reference sequence). The CDR3 sequence: CASAGHLSYEQYF. The CDR3 DNA reads as TGTGCCAGCGCGGGACACCTCTCCTACGAGCAGTACTTC.

The gene calls are TRBV10-2 and TRBJ1-1; D uncertain. The CDR3 has 12 residues. Germline V gene lookup returns CDR1 WSHSY and CDR2 SAAADI. The V end was cut by 8 bases, the J end by 0 bases, with 7 bases between. CDR3 residues: CASGLLNTEAFF. Written as DNA, the CDR3 is TGCGCCAGCGGCCTGTTGAACACTGAAGCTTTCTTT.

The rearrangement links TRBV6-1 to TRBJ2-1, with a tentative D call TRBD1 (6 bases). The CDR3 is 14 residues long. Trimming took off 6 bases at V and 5 bases at J, with 14 bases between the two ends. CDR1 MNHNS and CDR2 SASEGT come from the germline V gene. The CDR3 nucleotides are TGTGCCAGCAGACACCGGACAGAAAACAATGAGCAGTTCTTC. It yields the protein CASRHRTENNEQFF.

V and J are TRBV19 and TRBJ1-5; D not resolved. Germline-derived CDR1 and CDR2 are LNHDA and SQIVND (reference sequence). This CDR3 region has 17 residues. V lost 2 bases and J 6 bases, leaving 20 bases between the germline ends. As DNA, the CDR3 is TGTGCCAGTAGTATATTTGACTCTGGGGTATATTTTCAGCCCCAGCATTTT. This translates into CASSIFDSGVYFQPQHF.

The chain recombines TRBV19 with TRBJ2-7; a possible D gene is TRBD2 (6 bases). The CDR3 spans 16 residues. The V end was cut by 3 bases, the J end by 0 bases, with 15 bases between. CDR1 and CDR2 from the germline V gene are LNHDA and SQIVND (reference sequence). CDR3 in amino acids: CASSMYGGTSSYEQYF. CDR3 DNA: TGTGCCAGTAGTATGTACGGCGGGACCTCCTCCTACGAGCAGTACTTC.